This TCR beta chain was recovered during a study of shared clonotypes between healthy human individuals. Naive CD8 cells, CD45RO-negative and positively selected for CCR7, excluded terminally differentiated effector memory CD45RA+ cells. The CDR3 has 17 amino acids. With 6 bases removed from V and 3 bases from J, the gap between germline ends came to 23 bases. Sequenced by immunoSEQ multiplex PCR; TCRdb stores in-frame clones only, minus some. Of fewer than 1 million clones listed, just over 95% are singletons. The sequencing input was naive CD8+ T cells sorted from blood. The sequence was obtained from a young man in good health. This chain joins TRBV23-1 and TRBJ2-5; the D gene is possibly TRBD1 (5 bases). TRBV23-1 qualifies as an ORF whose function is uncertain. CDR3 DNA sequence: TGCGCCAGCAGCCCAACCCCGTGGGGCAGAGGTAAAGAGACCCAGTACTTC. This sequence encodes CASSPTPWGRGKETQYF.